This T cell receptor (beta chain) was sequenced during a study of T cell responses to AZD1222 COVID-19 vaccine. General study findings and limits: Along spike, vaccine-associated CD4 TCRs were found throughout, with dominance at 160-218 and 743-854.

This clone was observed a few times. Its antigen is unknown. The CDR3 sequence is 16 residues long. Trimming removed 3 bases from V and 2 bases from J, with 16 bases in between. The germline V gene has CDR1 WSHSY and CDR2 SAAADI. The table came from immunoSEQ multiplex PCR; TCRdb's copy has only in-frame clones and leaves some out. The sample consists of around 110,000 clones, roughly 93% of them appearing once. The V and J genes are TRBV10-2 and TRBJ1-1; D is undetermined. This clonotype was obtained from an adult who received the AZD1222 COVID-19 vaccine. Specimen: peripheral blood, collected 28 days after the second AZD1222 dose. CDR3 loop: CASSEDIAYLNTEAFF. The CDR3 DNA follows: TGCGCCAGCAGTGAAGATATCGCATACTTAAACACTGAAGCTTTCTTT.